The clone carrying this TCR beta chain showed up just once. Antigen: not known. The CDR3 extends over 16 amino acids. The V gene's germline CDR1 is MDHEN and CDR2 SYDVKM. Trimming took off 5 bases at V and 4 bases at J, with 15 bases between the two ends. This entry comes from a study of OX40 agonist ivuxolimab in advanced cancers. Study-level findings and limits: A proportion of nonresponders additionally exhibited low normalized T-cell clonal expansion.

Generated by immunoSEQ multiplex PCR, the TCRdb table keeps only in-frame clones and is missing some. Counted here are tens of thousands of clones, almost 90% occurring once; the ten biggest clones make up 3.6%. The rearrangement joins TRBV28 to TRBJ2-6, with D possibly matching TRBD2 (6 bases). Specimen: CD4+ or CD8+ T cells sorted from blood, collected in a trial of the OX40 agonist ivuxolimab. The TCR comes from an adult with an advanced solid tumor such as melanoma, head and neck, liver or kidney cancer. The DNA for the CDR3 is TGTGCCAGCAGTCCACCCGGGAGTTCCGGGGCCAACGTCCTGACTTTC. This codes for CASSPPGSSGANVLTF.